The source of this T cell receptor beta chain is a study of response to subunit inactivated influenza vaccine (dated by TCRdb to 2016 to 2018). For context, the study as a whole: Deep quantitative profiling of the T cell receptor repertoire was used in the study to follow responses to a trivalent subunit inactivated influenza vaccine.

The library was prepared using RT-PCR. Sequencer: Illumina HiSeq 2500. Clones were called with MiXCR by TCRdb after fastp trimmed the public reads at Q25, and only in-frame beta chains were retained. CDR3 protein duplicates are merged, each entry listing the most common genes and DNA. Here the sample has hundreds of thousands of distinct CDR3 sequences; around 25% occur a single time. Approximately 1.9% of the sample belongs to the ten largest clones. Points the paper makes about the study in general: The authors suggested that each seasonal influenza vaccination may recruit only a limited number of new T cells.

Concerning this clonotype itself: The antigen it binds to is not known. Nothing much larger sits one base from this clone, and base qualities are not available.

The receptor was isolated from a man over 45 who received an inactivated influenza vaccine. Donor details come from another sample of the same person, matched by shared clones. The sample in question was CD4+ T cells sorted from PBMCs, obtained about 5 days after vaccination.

At the DNA level, the sequence is TGTGCCACCAGCAGATCTCGGGACAGGGCCAGGGAGCTGTTTTTT. Translated, it reads CATSRSRDRARELFF. Here the chain combines TRBV15 and TRBJ2-2, with 9 middle bases fitting TRBD1. The CDR3 holds 15 amino acids from the cysteine to the phenylalanine. Here the CDR3 DNA is all that survives: 45 bases in frame from base 1. V ends up 2 bases short and J 9 bases short, with an unmatched junction base count of 7. According to the germline V gene (reference sequence), CDR1 reads LNHNV and CDR2 reads YYDKDF.